The subject of this entry is one T cell receptor beta chain. Trimming removed 7 bases from V and 4 bases from J; junction bases left unmatched: 3. Per germline, CDR1 SQVTM and CDR2 ANQGSEA. The CDR3 is 12 amino acids. TCRdb keeps only in-frame clones here, not all; method: immunoSEQ multiplex PCR. This table holds about 180,000 clones, approximately 80% found once. This sample was included in a study of blood T cell repertoires in COVID-19. For the study at large: Both acute and convalescent COVID-19 samples were obtained from the United States, Italy and Spain. The analysed material was cDNA or gDNA that came from T cells, B-cell-depleted T cells, or PBMCs.

The specimen sequenced was peripheral blood. The source is a human donor in a cohort sampled during active COVID-19. The V and J genes are TRBV29-1 and TRBJ2-3; 9 bases line up with TRBD1. The CDR3: CSDRGQPDTQYF. The CDR3 region has the DNA TGCAGCGACAGGGGGCAACCAGATACGCAGTATTTT.